What follows is one TCR beta chain and its context. These data are taken from a study of metastatic and nonmetastatic thyroid tumors. Nobody among the patients had been given any treatment before thyroid surgery. TCRdb ran MiXCR on the PCR reads. The sample has around 41,000 clones; approximately 28% are singletons. V was cut by 4 bases and J by 11 bases, with 17 bases left in between. The germline V gene has CDR1 KGHSH and CDR2 LQKENI. There are 13 residues in the CDR3. This chain joins TRBV18 and TRBJ1-1, with no clear D. The TCR originated in a male donor with papillary thyroid cancer or a benign thyroid nodule (not recorded which). Some clones in this sample may be carry-over from other donors' samples. The sequenced sample consisted of blood. The CDR3 nucleotides are TGTGCCAGCTCACAAGGGCCCGAGGCGCGGGCTTTCTTT. This gives the protein CASSQGPEARAFF. The full variable domain, completed using reference TRBV18 and TRBJ1-1, is NAGVMQNPRHLVRRRGQEARLRCSPMKGHSHVYWYRQLPEEGLKFMVYLQKENIIDESGMPKERFSAEFPKEGPSILRIQQVVRGDSAAYFCASSQGPEARAFFGQGTRLTVV.